This entry describes one T cell receptor beta chain. Its antigen is as yet unknown. These data are taken from a study of monozygotic twins with inflammatory bowel disease. Study-level points and caveats: Differences in immunosuppressive treatment may have been a source of added variability in patient repertoires.

TCRdb reprocessed the 5' RACE reads; each CDR3 protein has one entry and no DNA is given. The sample table includes some 90,000 distinct CDR3 sequences. Germline CDR1 and CDR2: LGHNA and YNFKEQ. The CDR3 is made up of 13 amino acids. The source of this sequence is a human donor with ulcerative colitis or Crohn's disease, or a healthy co-twin of an affected twin (not recorded which). The chain employs TRBV4-2 and TRBJ2-1; absent DNA, TCRdb's TRBD1 call cannot be checked. The sample comprised blood. This CDR3 reads CASSQDRREVAFF.